A single TCR beta chain is shown here with its context. This entry belongs to a study of blood T cell repertoires in COVID-19. The overall study: Acute and convalescent COVID-19 specimens originated in the United States, Italy and Spain. PBMCs, B-cell-depleted T cells, or T cells were the source of the cDNA or gDNA that made up the material.

CDR1 SGHVS and CDR2 FQNEAQ come from the germline V gene. The CDR3 has 14 amino acids. Some clones are missing from TCRdb's copy, which holds only in-frame ones; the method was immunoSEQ multiplex PCR. Among under 250,000 clones listed, approximately 90% were seen once. Recruited during active infection, patients (from Seattle) were subsequently followed longitudinally. The V gene is TRBV7-8, the J gene TRBJ2-3; 8 bases line up with TRBD2. The sequencing input was peripheral blood. This sequence originates from a man aged 50-59 years with COVID-19, enrolled during active disease. In DNA, the CDR3 is TGTGACCAGGAGCGGGAGTCGGGAGCAGATACGCAGTATTTT. Its protein product is CDQERESGADTQYF.